One sample yielded the 10 T cell receptor beta chains listed below, sequenced in a study of blood T cell repertoires in COVID-19. The data were produced by immunoSEQ multiplex PCR, yet TCRdb's version contains in-frame clones alone and is incomplete. The repertoire holds 250,000 or so clones, with 75% to 90% as singletons. The sequenced sample was PBMCs or T cells enriched from blood (not recorded which). These receptors were obtained from a woman between 40 and 50 years old who had been exposed to COVID-19.

The V gene is TRBV6-6, the J gene TRBJ2-1; 12 bases are a match to TRBD2. The J segment lost 7 bases and the V segment lost 6 bases, leaving 10 bases of the junction unmatched. The CDR3 contains 16 residues. Germline CDR1 is MNHNY and CDR2 is SVGAGI (reference sequence). For the CDR3, the DNA is TGTGCCAGCAGGACCGCCGGAACTAGCGGGAGGAATGAGCAGTTCTTC. This encodes CASRTAGTSGRNEQFF.

The V call is TRBV27, the J call TRBJ2-1, with D tentatively TRBD2 (7 bases). This CDR3 contains 13 residues. Trimming shortened V by 2 bases and J by 8 bases, and 10 bases separated the two germline ends. Germline V gene data show CDR1 as MNHEY and CDR2 as SMNVEV (reference sequence). CDR3 in amino acids: CASSLQGRDEQFF. Here the CDR3 DNA reads TGTGCCAGCAGTTTACAGGGGAGGGATGAGCAGTTCTTC.

The rearrangement uses TRBV12-3 or TRBV12-4 and TRBJ1-2, with D maybe TRBD1 (5 bases). The CDR3 totals 13 residues. Trimming cost V 1 base and J 4 bases, with 7 bases left between them. The CDR3 DNA follows: TGTGCCAGCAGTTTAGACGGGGGCTATGGCTACACCTTC. Protein: CASSLDGGYGYTF.

The chain couples TRBV18 to TRBJ2-1; 8 bases agree with TRBD2. With 5 bases clipped from V and 8 bases from J, the junction kept 14 bases outside the gene matches. This CDR3 spans 16 amino acids. The germline CDR1 and CDR2 sequences are KGHSH and LQKENI. In nucleotides, the CDR3 is TGTGCCAGCTCAGCTGCTGGGACTAGTCGTTTGGATGAGCAGTTCTTC. Protein sequence: CASSAAGTSRLDEQFF.

V gene TRBV4-1 combines with J gene TRBJ1-2; unclear D gene. CDR3 length equals 11 residues. Germline CDR1 and CDR2: MGHRA and YSYEKL. Trimming removed 3 bases at V and 8 bases at J, with 7 bases between. The CDR3, as DNA: TGCGCCAGCAGCCAGGGCCAAGGCTACACCTTC. This codes for CASSQGQGYTF.

This chain joins TRBV6-2 or TRBV6-3 and TRBJ1-5; a possible D gene is TRBD1 (5 bases). Trimming left V 4 bases short and J 11 bases short, with 9 bases between. CDR1 is MNHEY, CDR2 SVGEGT, per germline. The CDR3 length is 11 residues. This CDR3 reads CASSWGGAQHF. In DNA form, the CDR3 reads TGTGCCAGCAGTTGGGGCGGGGCCCAGCATTTT.

This clone has a single count. J is TRBJ2-3 and V is TRBV5-8; TRBD2 matches 13 bases. This CDR3 spans 16 amino acids. The junction had 9 bases not matched to a gene; V was cut back by 5 bases and J by 6 bases. Germline lookup yields CDR1 SGHTS and CDR2 YDEGEE. CDR3 sequence reads: CASSSGLAGSGDTQYF. The CDR3 nucleotides read TGTGCCAGCAGTTCGGGACTAGCGGGAAGTGGGGATACGCAGTATTTT.

The chain links TRBV2 to TRBJ2-3; 8 bases map to TRBD1. The junction had 6 bases not matched to a gene; V was cut back by 6 bases and J by 4 bases. This CDR3 is 14 amino acids long. Germline CDR1 reads SNHLY; CDR2 reads FYNNEI. The CDR3 loop is CASSADRVSDTQYF. CDR3 in DNA: TGTGCCAGCAGCGCGGACAGGGTTTCAGATACGCAGTATTTT. The variable domain in full, completed from reference TRBV2 and TRBJ2-3, reads EPEVTQTPSHQVTQMGQEVILRCVPISNHLYFYWYRQILGQKVEFLVSFYNNEISEKSEIFDDQFSVERPDGSNFTLKIRSTKLEDSAMYFCASSADRVSDTQYFGPGTRLTVL.

This clone was detected only once. V and J are TRBV19 and TRBJ1-2; TRBD1 aligns across 7 bases. The J segment lost 4 bases and the V segment lost 9 bases, leaving 8 bases of the junction unmatched. Germline CDR1 is LNHDA and CDR2 is SQIVND (reference sequence). The CDR3 covers 13 residues. The CDR3 region is CASCKGGFYGYTF. The CDR3 DNA reads as TGTGCCAGCTGTAAAGGGGGCTTCTATGGCTACACCTTC.

The chain recombines TRBV28 with TRBJ1-6, with D possibly being TRBD1 (6 bases). The ends were cut back, 5 bases at V and 10 bases at J, with 9 bases in the middle. Per the germline V gene, CDR1 is MDHEN and CDR2 is SYDVKM. This CDR3 contains 12 residues. The CDR3, as DNA: TGTGCCAGCAGTACAGGGCCCTCACCCCTCCACTTT. Translation: CASSTGPSPLHF.